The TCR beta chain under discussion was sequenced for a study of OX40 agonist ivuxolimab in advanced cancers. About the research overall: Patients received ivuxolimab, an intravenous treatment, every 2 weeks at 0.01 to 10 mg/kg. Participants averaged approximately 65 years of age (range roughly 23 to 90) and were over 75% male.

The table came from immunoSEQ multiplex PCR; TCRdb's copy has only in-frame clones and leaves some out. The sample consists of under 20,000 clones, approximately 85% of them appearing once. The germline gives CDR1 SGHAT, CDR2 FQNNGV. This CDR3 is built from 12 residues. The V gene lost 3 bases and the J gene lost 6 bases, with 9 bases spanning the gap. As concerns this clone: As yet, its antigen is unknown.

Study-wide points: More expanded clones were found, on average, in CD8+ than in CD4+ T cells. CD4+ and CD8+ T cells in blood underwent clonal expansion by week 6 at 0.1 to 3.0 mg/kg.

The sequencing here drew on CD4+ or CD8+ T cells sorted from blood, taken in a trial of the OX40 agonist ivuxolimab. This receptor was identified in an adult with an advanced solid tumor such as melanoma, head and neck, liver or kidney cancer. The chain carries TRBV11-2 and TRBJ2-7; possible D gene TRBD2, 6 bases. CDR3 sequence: CASSFPGVEQYF. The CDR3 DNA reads TGTGCCAGCAGCTTCCCGGGAGTCGAGCAGTACTTC.